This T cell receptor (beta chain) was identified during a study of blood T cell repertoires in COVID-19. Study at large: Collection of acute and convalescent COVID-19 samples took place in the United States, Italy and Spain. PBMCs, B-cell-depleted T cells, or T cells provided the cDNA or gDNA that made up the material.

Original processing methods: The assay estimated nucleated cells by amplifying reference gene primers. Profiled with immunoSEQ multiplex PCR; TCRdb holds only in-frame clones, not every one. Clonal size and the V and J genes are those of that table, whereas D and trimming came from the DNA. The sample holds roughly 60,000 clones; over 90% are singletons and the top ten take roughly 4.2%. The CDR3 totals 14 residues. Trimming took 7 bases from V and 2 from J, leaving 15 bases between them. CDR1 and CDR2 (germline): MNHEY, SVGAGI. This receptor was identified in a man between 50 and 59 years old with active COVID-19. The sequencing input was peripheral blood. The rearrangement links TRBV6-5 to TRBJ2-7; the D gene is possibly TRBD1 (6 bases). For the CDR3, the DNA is TGTGCCAGCACCCTCGGGGCAGGGGCCTACGAGCAGTACTTC. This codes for CASTLGAGAYEQYF.